Presented here are 14 T cell receptor beta chains from one specimen sequenced in a study of T cell responses to AZD1222 COVID-19 vaccine. Measured with immunoSEQ multiplex PCR; TCRdb has only the in-frame clones, and not every one. This sample yields roughly 140,000 clones, of which 85% to 90% are seen a single time; around 3% belongs to the top ten. Sequences were derived from peripheral blood, sampled on day 0 of AZD1222 vaccination. The receptors were gathered from an adult in good health.

The chain joins TRBV25-1 to TRBJ1-2; unclear D gene. CDR3 length equals 15 residues. Trimming stripped 2 bases from V and 2 bases from J, with 12 bases between. Per germline, CDR1 MGHDK and CDR2 SYGVNS. The CDR3 DNA follows: TGTGCCAGCAGTGAAACTTCCAGTCCCAACTATGGCTACACCTTC. Translated, it gives CASSETSSPNYGYTF.

V and J are TRBV6-9 and TRBJ1-2, with 7 bases aligning to TRBD1. The length of the CDR3 is 16 residues. With V trimmed by 3 bases and J by 6 bases, 13 bases remained unmatched. Germline V gene data show CDR1 as MNHGY and CDR2 as SVAAGI. Written as DNA, the CDR3 is TGTGCCAGCAGTTACATCCCCCAGGGGGTAGAAAATGGCTACACCTTC. This encodes CASSYIPQGVENGYTF.

The count of this clone is one. The V call is TRBV14, the J call TRBJ2-3, with D hard to call. Germline CDR1 is SGHDN and CDR2 is FVKESK. The CDR3 runs to 15 residues. V was cut by 0 bases and J by 0 bases, with 7 bases left in between. This chain's CDR3 is CASSQDRVSTDTQYF. DNA for the CDR3: TGTGCCAGCAGCCAAGACCGGGTTAGCACAGATACGCAGTATTTT.

V and J are TRBV7-2 and TRBJ1-2, with a weak D call TRBD1 (5 bases). Between the trimmed V and J ends, which lost 5 bases and 3 bases, there was a span of 10 bases. Germline-derived CDR1 and CDR2 are SGHTA and FQGNSA. This CDR3 region has 13 residues. DNA for the CDR3: TGTGCCAGCAGCCCGGGACGGCACTATGGCTACACCTTC. Translated: CASSPGRHYGYTF. The whole variable domain, remainder taken from reference TRBV7-2 and TRBJ1-2, is GAGVSQSPSNKVTEKGKDVELRCDPISGHTALYWYRQSLGQGLEFLIYFQGNSAPDKSGLPSDRFSAERTGGSVSTLTIQRTQQEDSAVYLCASSPGRHYGYTFGSGTRLTVV.

The chain carries TRBV30 and TRBJ1-3, with a possible D match to TRBD1 (5 bases). CDR1 GTSNPN and CDR2 SVGIG come from the germline V gene (reference sequence). Trimming left V 4 bases short and J 6 bases short, with 13 bases between. The CDR3 extends over 13 amino acids. CDR3 sequence reads: CAWTRGLSNTIYF. CDR3 bases: TGTGCCTGGACCCGGGGGTTGTCAAACACCATATATTTT. Full variable domain (remainder filled in from reference TRBV30 and TRBJ1-3): SQTIHQWPATLVQPVGSPLSLECTVEGTSNPNLYWYRQAAGRGLQLLFYSVGIGQISSEVPQNLSASRPQDRQFILSSKKLLLSDSGFYLCAWTRGLSNTIYFGEGSWLTVV.

This chain connects TRBV5-1 to TRBJ1-3, with a possible D match to TRBD1 (5 bases). Germline-derived CDR1 and CDR2 are SGHRS and YFSETQ. With 4 bases removed from V and 0 bases from J, the gap between germline ends came to 11 bases. This CDR3 spans 15 amino acids. This chain's CDR3 is CASSKGTNSGNTIYF. The CDR3 DNA reads TGCGCCAGCAGCAAAGGGACCAACTCTGGAAACACCATATATTTT.

V is TRBV27 and J is TRBJ2-3; D remains unclear. Germline CDR1 reads MNHEY; CDR2 reads SMNVEV (reference sequence). The length of the CDR3 is 12 residues. V gave up 10 bases and J gave up 5 bases, with 13 bases separating them. The CDR3 bases are TGTGCCAACCGATCGAACCGAGATACGCAGTATTTT. This encodes CANRSNRDTQYF.

The CDR3 nucleotides are TGTGCCAGCAGGCCAGAGTTGAACACTGAAGCTTTCTTT. The encoded protein is CASRPELNTEAFF. This rearrangement joins TRBV6-5 to TRBJ1-1; D call uncertain. The ends were cut back, 6 bases at V and 0 bases at J, with 8 bases in the middle. The CDR3 length is 13 residues. Germline lookup yields CDR1 MNHEY and CDR2 SVGAGI.

This chain links TRBV5-1 with TRBJ2-1, with 7 bases that match TRBD2. Germline V CDR1 and CDR2: SGHRS, YFSETQ. Trimming removed 6 bases from V and 4 bases from J; junction bases left unmatched: 10. This CDR3 has 15 amino acids. CDR3 DNA: TGCGCCAGCACCCTTTCGGCTAGCGGATACAATGAGCAGTTCTTC. Protein sequence: CASTLSASGYNEQFF.

This rearrangement joins TRBV4-2 to TRBJ2-7, with 13 bases aligning to TRBD2. Germline-derived CDR1 and CDR2 are LGHNA and YNFKEQ. Trimming removed 0 bases from V and 5 bases from J; junction bases left unmatched: 4. This CDR3 comprises 16 residues. The CDR3 protein is CASSQDRTSGSHEQYF. The DNA of the CDR3 is TGTGCCAGCAGCCAAGATCGGACTAGCGGGAGTCACGAGCAGTACTTC.

The rearrangement joins TRBV3-1 (or the pseudogene TRBV3-2) to TRBJ1-1, with D possibly matching TRBD1 (6 bases). The germline V and J ends were trimmed by 0 bases and 4 bases, with 12 bases remaining between them. The CDR3 length is 15 residues. CDR1 is LGHDT, CDR2 YNNKEL, per germline (reference sequence). CDR3 sequence: CASSQEGAWGTEAFF. CDR3 nucleotides: TGTGCCAGCAGCCAAGAGGGGGCCTGGGGCACTGAAGCTTTCTTT.

This rearrangement joins TRBV14 to TRBJ1-2; a weak D match, TRBD1 (6 bases). The CDR3 spans 16 residues. Germline V gene data show CDR1 as SGHDN and CDR2 as FVKESK. The V and J ends lost 0 bases and 5 bases respectively, with 16 bases between them. The CDR3 DNA is TGTGCCAGCAGCCAAGAGCCGGGGGCGGGCGAATATGGCTACACCTTC. Amino acid sequence: CASSQEPGAGEYGYTF.

This chain uses TRBV12-3 or TRBV12-4 with TRBJ1-1; D may be TRBD1 (5 bases). The CDR3 loop spans 13 amino acids. Trimming stripped 5 bases from V and 5 bases from J, with 12 bases between. CDR3 residues: CASSGRGRTEAFF. The CDR3 DNA reads TGTGCCAGCAGTGGCCGGGGGAGGACTGAAGCTTTCTTT.

The rearrangement joins TRBV6-5 to TRBJ1-1, with no clear D. The CDR3 loop spans 14 amino acids. Per the germline V gene, CDR1 is MNHEY and CDR2 is SVGAGI. Trimming left V 4 bases short and J 6 bases short, with 15 bases between. The CDR3 bases are TGTGCCAGCAGTTCGACCCTGCCTAGGGCTGAAGCTTTCTTT. It specifies CASSSTLPRAEAFF.